This T cell receptor beta chain was profiled in a study of response to subunit inactivated influenza vaccine. Trimming removed 5 bases from V and 7 bases from J; junction bases left unmatched: 7. The CDR3 is 15 residues long. The germline gives CDR1 SGHTA, CDR2 FQGTGA. From the RT-PCR reads, TCRdb called clonotypes with MiXCR, one entry per CDR3 protein. The sample yields under 750,000 distinct CDR3 sequences, approximately 10% seen once. The receptor comes from a middle-aged man who received an inactivated influenza vaccine. The sample consisted of PBMCs from blood, taken on the day of vaccination. J is TRBJ2-1 and V is TRBV7-3, with TRBD2 matching over 11 bases. The CDR3 spells CASSRYSGRGNEQFF. CDR3 coding DNA: TGTGCCAGCAGCCGATATAGCGGGAGGGGAAATGAGCAGTTCTTC.